This TCR beta chain was identified during a study of T cell responses to AZD1222 COVID-19 vaccine. Whole-study findings and limits: Spike-specific TCR breadth and depth went up after people got two AZD1222 doses. Every sample of the repertoires postdated the peak T cell response. Only a handful of AZD1222 recipients, six or seven in all, had baseline seropositivity.

A note on this clone: The antigen remains undetermined.

Data came from immunoSEQ multiplex PCR; TCRdb stores just in-frame clones and leaves some out. The data contain 150,000 or so clones, about 93% of them singletons. Trimming took off 4 bases at V and 2 bases at J, with 18 bases between the two ends. The CDR3 has 16 residues. CDR1 is SGHDT, CDR2 YYEEEE, per germline. This clonotype was sampled from an adult in good health. The sample consisted of peripheral blood, taken on day 0 of AZD1222 vaccination. The rearrangement uses TRBV5-6 and TRBJ2-5; D is possibly TRBD1 or TRBD2 (5 bases each). This chain's CDR3 is CASSLGTGRPQETQYF. The CDR3 nucleotides read TGTGCCAGCAGCCTAGGGACGGGGCGCCCACAAGAGACCCAGTACTTC.